The 30 T cell receptor beta chains listed next were all sequenced from one sample in a study of tumor and adjacent non-tumor tissue in lung cancer (dated by TCRdb to 2017 to 2018). RNA was isolated from bulk, unsorted tissue, and RNA quality was assessed with a NanoDrop ND-1000 and an Agilent 2100. Distant non-tumor tissue taken more than 3 cm from the tumor edge was used as the normal lung sample. The library was obtained by multiplex PCR. Data came from an Illumina HiSeq 2500. TCRbeta libraries were constructed through three rounds of nested PCR with primers (Table S4) according to protocols adapted from ARM-PCR. In TCRdb, the public reads were trimmed at Q25 with fastp and aligned with MiXCR, with productive beta chains retained. Every distinct CDR3 protein forms one entry, paired with its most common genes and DNA. The sample table holds about 98,000 distinct CDR3 sequences, of which 75% to 90% were seen once. 30% of the sample is in the top ten clones.

Sequencing was done on a sample of distant non-tumor lung tissue. The source of these receptors is a man aged 55 to 70 with small cell lung cancer.

Turning to this clonotype: This CDR3 fails to terminate in the conserved phenylalanine or tryptophan, so it likely reflects a read error. This CDR3 is CSAFEALKRYNEQFL. The DNA for the CDR3 is TGCAGCGCCTTTGAGGCCCTAAAACGATACAACGAGCAGTTCTTA. The chain recombines TRBV29-1 with TRBJ2-1; D is unresolved. The length of the CDR3 is 15 residues. Germline lookup yields CDR1 SQVTM and CDR2 ANQGSEA.

On this clonotype itself: At one boundary the junction diverges from the germline segment, which might be a read error. The V and J genes are TRBV7-9 and TRBJ1-6, with D unclear. CDR1 is SEHNR and CDR2 is FQNEAQ in the germline V gene (reference sequence). This CDR3 has 14 residues. The chain's CDR3 is CASSSDSYNSPIHF. The CDR3 DNA reads as TGTGCCAGCAGCTCCGACTCCTATAATTCACCCATCCACTTT.

With regard to this clonotype: It is likely a read error, because the conserved phenylalanine at the end of the CDR3 is missing. V gene TRBV4-1 combines with J gene TRBJ2-2; a possible D gene is TRBD1 (7 bases). The CDR3 covers 15 residues. Germline V gene sequence: CDR1 MGHRA, CDR2 YSYEKL. CDR3 coding DNA: TGCGCCGGCAGCAGCAGGGGGGCCTATACCGGGAAGCTGTTTTCT. Protein product: CAGSSRGAYTGKLFS.

This chain joins TRBV6-5 and TRBJ2-7; 7 nucleotides line up with TRBD1. The CDR3 is 13 residues long. Trimming at V came to 11 bases and at J to 12 bases, leaving 19 bases not matched to a gene. The germline V gene has CDR1 MNHEY and CDR2 SVGAGI. The CDR3 spells CAGSYSNQGEVYV. CDR3 DNA sequence: TGTGCCGGGAGTTACTCGAACCAGGGGGAAGTGTACGTC.

Remarks on this clonotype: One end of the junction does not line up with germline, which may come from a read error. The chain recombines TRBV10-3 with TRBJ2-5, with D uncertain. CDR3 length: 15 amino acids. Germline assignment: CDR1 ENHRY and CDR2 SYGVKD. The CDR3: CTISKSKLGKETQYF. The DNA for the CDR3 is TGTACCATCAGTAAGTCGAAGCTCGGAAAAGAGACCCAGTACTTC.

A word on this clonotype: The CDR3 does not close with the conserved phenylalanine or tryptophan, likely indicating a read error. This chain links TRBV6-5 with TRBJ2-7; D possibly uses TRBD1 or TRBD2 (5 bases each). Germline V CDR1 and CDR2: MNHEY, SVGAGI. The length of the CDR3 is 13 residues. The CDR3 DNA follows: TGTACCAGCACTAGGGGAGCATCCTACGAGCAGTACTTA. This gives the protein CTSTRGASYEQYL.

A note on this clonotype: A read error may be the cause here, since a much bigger clone is one base away. The chain is built from TRBV20-1 and TRBJ1-4; D gene ambiguous. CDR1 and CDR2 (germline): DFQATT, SNEGSKA (reference sequence). This CDR3 comprises 10 residues. CDR3 region: CRASWEKLFF. DNA of the CDR3: TGCAGAGCTAGCTGGGAAAAACTGTTTTTT.

This rearrangement joins TRBV5-1 to TRBJ2-1; 10 positions match TRBD2. V trimming: 7 bases; J trimming: 3 bases; junction bases outside the gene matches: 7. This CDR3 has 15 residues. Germline V gene lookup returns CDR1 SGHRS and CDR2 YFSETQ. CDR3 loop: CASRTSGELYNEQFF. The DNA of the CDR3 is TGCGCCAGCCGGACTAGCGGAGAGCTCTACAATGAGCAGTTCTTC.

Of note for this clonotype: The junction differs from germline at one of its ends, possibly a read error. The chain links TRBV11-3 to TRBJ2-1, with TRBD2 matching over 9 bases. From germline, CDR1 is SGHNT and CDR2 YENEEA. The CDR3 runs 16 residues. The CDR3 region is CASSLVSSGIVNEQFF. The CDR3 coding sequence is TGTGCCAGCAGCTTAGTTTCTAGCGGGATTGTCAATGAGCAGTTTTTC.

Concerning this clonotype itself: A much larger clone lies a single base off, so this may be a read error. This sequence joins TRBV20-1 and TRBJ2-5, with a weak D call TRBD2 (7 bases). This CDR3 contains 12 residues. Per the germline V gene, CDR1 is DFQATT and CDR2 is SNEGSKA (reference sequence). CDR3 sequence: CSAEGGGETQCF. The CDR3 nucleotides read TGCAGTGCCGAGGGAGGGGGAGAGACCCAGTGCTTC.

This chain connects TRBV25-1 to TRBJ1-2; D may be TRBD1 (5 bases). The CDR3 has 15 residues. CDR1 MGHDK and CDR2 SYGVNS come from the germline V gene. V was cut by 1 base and J by 3 bases, with 12 bases left in between. CDR3 protein: CASSEWSETDYGYTF. CDR3 in DNA: TGTGCCAGCAGTGAATGGAGCGAGACAGACTATGGCTACACCTTC.

In the case of this clonotype: At one end the junction does not follow the germline gene, possibly because of a read error. V gene TRBV30 combines with J gene TRBJ2-7, with 7 positions matching TRBD2. This CDR3 region has 12 residues. Germline loops: CDR1 GTSNPN, CDR2 SVGIG (reference sequence). The CDR3 nucleotides are TGTGCCTGGAAGGGCAGGGACTACGATCAGTATTTC. This encodes CAWKGRDYDQYF. Full variable domain (remainder filled in from reference TRBV30 and TRBJ2-7): SQTIHQWPATLVQPVGSPLSLECTVEGTSNPNLYWYRQAAGRGLQLLFYSVGIGQISSEVPQNLSASRPQDRQFILSSKKLLLSDSGFYLCAWKGRDYDQYFGPGTRLTVT.

This clonotype came up once. The CDR3 bases are TGTGCCACAGCAACCGGGACAGAGGGAGTTGAGCAGTACTTC. This translates into CATATGTEGVEQYF. V gene TRBV6-5 combines with J gene TRBJ2-7; 7 positions agree with TRBD1. Germline CDR1 is MNHEY and CDR2 is SVGAGI. The CDR3 runs to 14 residues. With 10 bases clipped from V and 7 bases from J, the junction kept 16 bases outside the gene matches.

About this clonotype: The junction shows a germline mismatch at one end, possibly a read error. The chain recombines TRBV29-1 with TRBJ2-1, with a possible D match to TRBD2 (5 bases). The CDR3 runs 12 residues. Germline lookup yields CDR1 SQVTM and CDR2 ANQGSEA. The CDR3 reads CSIRPSSNEQFF. In DNA, the CDR3 is TGCAGCATTAGGCCTAGCAGCAATGAGCAGTTTTTC.

Regarding this clonotype: Germline and junction disagree at one end, which may indicate a read error. The chain employs TRBV5-1 and TRBJ2-7; D is unclear. Germline CDR1 SGHRS, CDR2 YFSETQ. CDR3 length: 14 residues. The CDR3: CASSLLLSSYDQYF. CDR3 nucleotide sequence: TGCGCCAGCAGCTTGTTGTTGAGCTCCTACGATCAGTACTTC. Full variable domain (rest looked up from reference TRBV5-1 and TRBJ2-7): KAGVTQTPRYLIKTRGQQVTLSCSPISGHRSVSWYQQTPGQGLQFLFEYFSETQRNKGNFPGRFSGRQFSNSRSEMNVSTLELGDSALYLCASSLLLSSYDQYFGPGTRLTVT.

With respect to this clonotype: An end of the junction differs from the germline gene, which may be a read error. This chain joins TRBV10-3 and TRBJ2-5; D is tentatively TRBD1 or TRBD2 (6 bases each). This CDR3 has 13 residues. Germline V gives CDR1 ENHRY, CDR2 SYGVKD. CDR3 residues: CATKGGLEEAQYF. The CDR3 nucleotides read TGTGCCACCAAAGGGGGACTCGAAGAGGCCCAGTACTTC.

The chain carries TRBV6-2 or TRBV6-3 and TRBJ2-1; D unclear. The CDR3 is made up of 15 amino acids. Germline-derived CDR1 and CDR2 are MNHEY and SVGEGT. CDR3 nucleotides: TGTACGAGCACCAACCTTAGAGGAGTCCAAAATGAGCAGTTCTTC. Protein: CTSTNLRGVQNEQFF.

The rearrangement links TRBV10-3 to TRBJ2-7; TRBD1 agrees at 9 bases. CDR1 is ENHRY, CDR2 SYGVKD, per germline. This CDR3 spans 13 amino acids. Written as DNA, the CDR3 is TGCGCCACGTCCCCAAGCGGACAGGGGATATTTAGGGTC. Protein: CATSPSGQGIFRV.

Concerning this clonotype: The conserved closing phenylalanine or tryptophan is absent in this CDR3, likely reflecting a read error. It is unclear where the CDR3 begins or ends on the DNA, so no DNA is shown, and the CDR3 is as TCRdb lists it. The rearrangement joins TRBV6-1 to TRBJ1-5. Termini included, the CDR3 measures 14 amino acids. The germline V gene has CDR1 MNHNS and CDR2 SASEGT. The CDR3 here is CASSLDPWGQPHHY.

V is TRBV29-1 and J is TRBJ2-1; TRBD2 agrees at 7 bases. The J segment lost 6 bases and the V segment lost 4 bases, leaving 12 bases of the junction unmatched. The CDR3 spans 15 residues. Germline V gives CDR1 SQVTM, CDR2 ANQGSEA. This chain's CDR3 is CSVVNISLASNEQFF. Written as DNA, the CDR3 is TGCAGCGTTGTAAATATATCACTAGCGAGCAATGAGCAGTTCTTC.

This clonotype has only one observation. Germline is not matched at one junction end, which may reflect a read error. V gene TRBV11-2 combines with J gene TRBJ2-1; D is ambiguous. CDR1 and CDR2 (germline): SGHAT, FQNNGV. CDR3 length: 14 amino acids. CDR3 sequence: CASCLRASYNERFF. In nucleotides, the CDR3 is TGTGCCAGCTGCTTAAGAGCCTCCTACAATGAGCGGTTCTTC. The entire variable domain, with the rest obtained from reference TRBV11-2 and TRBJ2-1, is as follows: EAGVAQSPRYKIIEKRQSVAFWCNPISGHATLYWYQQILGQGPKLLIQFQNNGVVDDSQLPKDRFSAERLKGVDSTLKIQPAKLEDSAVYLCASCLRASYNERFFGPGTRLTVL.

A word on this clonotype: In this CDR3 the conserved last residue, phenylalanine or tryptophan, is missing, so a read error is likely. Because the CDR3's place on the DNA is in doubt, the DNA is left out and the CDR3 is given as listed by TCRdb. The V and J genes are TRBV29-1 and TRBJ2-1; the table's D gene call, TRBD2, was not cross checked with the DNA. CDR1 and CDR2 from the germline V gene are SQVTM and ANQGSEA. 12 amino acids form the CDR3, both terminal residues included. The CDR3 loop is CSVEDAGDELFL.

About this clonotype: Given the absence of the conserved phenylalanine or tryptophan at the CDR3 end, a read error is likely. CDR3 residues: CASRDRDEQYL. The CDR3 DNA reads as TGTGCCAGCAGGGACAGGGACGAGCAGTACTTA. This chain links TRBV2 with TRBJ2-7; 8 bases fit TRBD1. The CDR3 is 11 residues long. The V segment lost 6 bases and the J segment 5 bases; nucleotides outside the gene matches: 0. From germline, CDR1 is SNHLY and CDR2 FYNNEI.

A word on this clonotype: Mismatch with germline at one junction end may stem from a read error. J is TRBJ2-5 and V is TRBV5-4; TRBD1 or TRBD2 may be the D gene (5 bases each). The CDR3 totals 14 residues. The V gene's germline CDR1 is SGHNT and CDR2 YYREEE (reference sequence). As DNA, the CDR3 is TGTGCGAGCAGCCCCGTTGGGGACGTCGAGACCCAGTACTTC. It encodes CASSPVGDVETQYF.

J is TRBJ1-1 and V is TRBV12-3 or TRBV12-4; D gene unclear. V shed 7 bases and J shed 10 bases, with 13 bases lying between them. The CDR3 extends over 11 amino acids. CDR3 loop: CASNSVLVAFF. In DNA form, the CDR3 reads TGTGCCAGCAATTCCGTCCTTGTAGCTTTCTTT.

This clonotype showed up just once. Because it lacks the conserved phenylalanine or tryptophan at the end, this CDR3 is likely a read error. V is TRBV11-1 and J is TRBJ2-1; D unresolved. V was cut by 9 bases and J by 1 base, with 16 bases left in between. Germline CDR1 SGHAT, CDR2 FQDESV (reference sequence). The CDR3 spans 15 residues. This chain's CDR3 is CASSLVAASYNEQFL. In DNA, the CDR3 is TGTGCCAGTAGCCTAGTCGCGGCATCCTACAATGAGCAGTTCCTC.

This clonotype was seen a single time. A much larger clone lies a single base off, so this may be a read error. The chain employs TRBV29-1 and TRBJ2-3; no reliable D call. Germline loops: CDR1 SQVTM, CDR2 ANQGSEA. The CDR3 has 14 amino acids. The CDR3 loop is CGVGLGEPADTQYF. CDR3 sequence (DNA): TGCGGCGTTGGGTTGGGTGAGCCGGCAGATACGCAGTATTTT.

This clonotype was observed many times. The CDR3 DNA sequence: TGTGCCAGCAGTCCCACACTAGGGGATCAGCCCCAGCATTTT. Translating it yields CASSPTLGDQPQHF. The rearrangement joins TRBV28 to TRBJ1-5, with D perhaps matching TRBD1 (5 bases). From germline, CDR1 is MDHEN and CDR2 SYDVKM. With 5 bases removed from V and 5 bases from J, the gap between germline ends came to 13 bases. This CDR3 contains 14 residues.

This sequence joins TRBV4-2 and TRBJ2-2; D is perhaps TRBD1 (5 bases). Germline CDR1 LGHNA, CDR2 YNFKEQ. The CDR3 totals 16 residues. DNA for the CDR3: TGTGTCAACAGCCAAGATCTCAGGGTGAACACCGGGGAGCTGTTTTTT. Translated: CVNSQDLRVNTGELFF.

Turning to this clonotype: Since no conserved phenylalanine or tryptophan closes the CDR3, a read error is the likely cause. This chain links TRBV5-4 with TRBJ2-7; 8 nucleotides align to TRBD1. CDR3 length: 16 residues. Germline CDR1 SGHNT, CDR2 YYREEE (reference sequence). In DNA form, the CDR3 reads TGTACCAGCAGCTTGTCGTATGGACAGGGCCCCTACGAGCAGTACTGC. Translated: CTSSLSYGQGPYEQYC.